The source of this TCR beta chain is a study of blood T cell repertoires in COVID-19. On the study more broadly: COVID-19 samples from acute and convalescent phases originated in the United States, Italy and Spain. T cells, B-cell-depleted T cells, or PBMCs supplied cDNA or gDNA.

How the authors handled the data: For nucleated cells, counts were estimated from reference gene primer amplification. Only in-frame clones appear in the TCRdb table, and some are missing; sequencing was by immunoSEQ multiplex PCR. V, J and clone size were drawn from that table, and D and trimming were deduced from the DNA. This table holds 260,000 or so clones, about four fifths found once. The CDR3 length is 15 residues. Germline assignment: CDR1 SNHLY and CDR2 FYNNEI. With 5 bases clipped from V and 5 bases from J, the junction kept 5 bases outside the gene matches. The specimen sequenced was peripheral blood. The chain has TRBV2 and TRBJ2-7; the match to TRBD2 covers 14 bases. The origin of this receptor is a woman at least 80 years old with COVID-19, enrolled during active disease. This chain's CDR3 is CASSFRLAGGHEQYF. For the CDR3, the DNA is TGTGCCAGCAGTTTCCGACTAGCGGGGGGGCACGAGCAGTACTTC.